These 12 T cell receptor beta chains share one sample of origin, sequenced in a study of glioma-infiltrating T cells after dendritic cell vaccination. Sequenced by immunoSEQ multiplex PCR; TCRdb stores in-frame clones only, minus some. The table lists tens of thousands of clones, about 87% of them singletons, with under 4% in the top ten. Here the sequenced sample was blood, taken before dendritic cell vaccination. The receptors shown here come from a human donor with glioblastoma.

The CDR3 region is CARTMGGVYNEQFF. CDR3 sequence (DNA): TGTGCCAGAACCATGGGGGGGGTCTACAATGAGCAGTTCTTC. V usage is TRBV5-3 and J usage is TRBJ2-1; TRBD2 matches 7 bases. TRBV5-3 is flagged as an ORF with uncertain function. V lost 6 bases, J lost 3 bases, and 6 bases stayed unmatched. This CDR3 is built from 14 residues.

The chain links TRBV5-8 to TRBJ1-5, with 11 bases that match TRBD1. CDR1 and CDR2 from the germline V gene are SGHTS and YDEGEE. Losses at the gene ends were 1 base for V and 6 bases for J; bases not matched to a gene: 12. The CDR3 extends over 18 amino acids. CDR3 sequence (DNA): TGTGCCAGCAGCTTGTTTCCCGGGACAGGGGGACGGGCTCAGCCCCAGCATTTT. Its protein product is CASSLFPGTGGRAQPQHF.

The chain employs TRBV4-1 and TRBJ2-6; 10 bases align to TRBD1. The CDR3 extends over 21 amino acids. Germline V lookup: CDR1 MGHRA, CDR2 YSYEKL. The trim removed 0 bases at V and 0 bases at J, leaving 11 bases unmatched. CDR3 sequence: CASSQDRGGGQGFSGANVLTF. Here the CDR3 DNA reads TGCGCCAGCAGCCAAGATCGGGGCGGGGGACAGGGGTTCTCTGGGGCCAACGTCCTGACTTTC.

This clone was picked up one time. The V call is TRBV5-1, the J call TRBJ2-7; 9 bases align to TRBD1. V shed 3 bases and J 4 bases; nucleotides not matched to a gene: 8. Germline V gives CDR1 SGHRS, CDR2 YFSETQ. The CDR3 sequence is 15 residues long. CDR3 in DNA: TGCGCCAGCAGCTCACAGGGGGCGGAGATATACGAGCAGTACTTC. It translates to CASSSQGAEIYEQYF.

The chain is built from TRBV5-1 and TRBJ2-3; 13 nucleotides line up with TRBD2. J was trimmed by 0 bases and V by 1 base; bases with no gene match: 5. The CDR3 covers 18 residues. Germline V CDR1 and CDR2: SGHRS, YFSETQ. CDR3 nucleotide sequence: TGCGCCAGCAGCTTGACCGGGACTAGCGGGACTAGCACAGATACGCAGTATTTT. Protein sequence: CASSLTGTSGTSTDTQYF.

The rearrangement joins TRBV11-2 to TRBJ1-2; D is ambiguous. Trimming left V 1 base short and J 5 bases short, with 11 bases between. CDR1 and CDR2 from the germline V gene are SGHAT and FQNNGV. The CDR3 totals 14 residues. The DNA for the CDR3 is TGTGCCAGCAGCTTAGGAGTATCGGGGTATGGCTACACCTTC. This gives the protein CASSLGVSGYGYTF.

This sequence joins TRBV9 and TRBJ1-6; D is unclear. V shed 4 bases and J shed 7 bases, with 9 bases lying between them. The CDR3 is 13 amino acids. The germline V gene encodes CDR1 SGDLS and CDR2 YYNGEE. The CDR3 coding sequence is TGTGCCAGCAGCCGCCCCGGGAATTCACCCCTCCACTTT. Translation: CASSRPGNSPLHF.

The chain uses TRBV30 and TRBJ1-5, with D hard to call. Looked up from germline, CDR1 is GTSNPN and CDR2 is SVGIG (reference sequence). V was trimmed by 5 bases and J by 4 bases, leaving 15 bases between them. CDR3 length: 14 residues. CDR3: CAWSFGLKNQPQHF. In DNA, the CDR3 is TGTGCCTGGTCTTTCGGACTGAAAAATCAGCCCCAGCATTTT. Based on the CDR3 plus reference TRBV30 and TRBJ1-5, the full variable domain is SQTIHQWPATLVQPVGSPLSLECTVEGTSNPNLYWYRQAAGRGLQLLFYSVGIGQISSEVPQNLSASRPQDRQFILSSKKLLLSDSGFYLCAWSFGLKNQPQHFGDGTRLSIL.

The V call is TRBV5-1, the J call TRBJ2-1; 8 positions match TRBD2. The CDR3 totals 14 residues. The germline V gene has CDR1 SGHRS and CDR2 YFSETQ. V lost 3 bases to trimming and J lost 5 bases; unmatched junction nucleotides: 4. In DNA form, the CDR3 reads TGCGCCAGCAGCTACGGGAGGGCTCACAATGAGCAGTTCTTC. Amino acid sequence: CASSYGRAHNEQFF.

The rearrangement joins TRBV7-9 to TRBJ2-4; TRBD2 is a possible D gene (7 bases). CDR1 and CDR2 from the germline V gene are SEHNR and FQNEAQ (reference sequence). CDR3 size: 17 residues. V was clipped by 5 bases and J by 3 bases, with 20 bases between them. In nucleotides, the CDR3 is TGTGCCAGCAGCCCCGAGTGGGGGGGCGCGGTCAAAAACATTCAGTACTTC. This sequence encodes CASSPEWGGAVKNIQYF.

J is TRBJ2-3 and V is TRBV2, with 8 bases lining up with TRBD2. Germline loops: CDR1 SNHLY, CDR2 FYNNEI. This CDR3 comprises 15 residues. Trimming took 3 bases from V and 5 from J; bases not matched to a gene: 7. The CDR3 region is CASSDSGGIGDTQYF. The CDR3 DNA sequence: TGTGCCAGCAGTGATTCGGGGGGGATTGGAGATACGCAGTATTTT. Variable domain in full (rest from reference TRBV2 and TRBJ2-3): EPEVTQTPSHQVTQMGQEVILRCVPISNHLYFYWYRQILGQKVEFLVSFYNNEISEKSEIFDDQFSVERPDGSNFTLKIRSTKLEDSAMYFCASSDSGGIGDTQYFGPGTRLTVL.

This sequence joins TRBV7-3 and TRBJ2-1, with 7 bases lining up with TRBD2. V was pared by 4 bases and J by 3 bases, with 6 bases of the junction left unmatched. The CDR3 has 15 residues. Germline CDR1 is SGHTA and CDR2 is FQGTGA. CDR3 in amino acids: CASSSASGLYNEQFF. The CDR3 bases are TGTGCCAGCAGCTCAGCTAGCGGTCTCTACAATGAGCAGTTCTTC.